Listed here is a single T cell receptor (beta chain). The antigen is undetermined. The source of the sample is a study of OX40 agonist ivuxolimab in advanced cancers. Turning to the study itself: The study gave patients intravenous ivuxolimab at 0.01 to 10 mg/kg every 2 weeks. About 40% of patients had received prior checkpoint inhibitor therapy.

Here immunoSEQ multiplex PCR was the method, and the copy in TCRdb shows in-frame clones only, minus some. Here the sample spans more than 75,000 clones, roughly nine tenths being singletons. The CDR3 length is 15 residues. Germline loops: CDR1 SGHRS, CDR2 YFSETQ. V lost 1 base, J lost 1 base, and 11 bases lay in between. Broader study findings: CD8+ T cells (on average) carried more expanded clones than CD4+ T cells. Clones of CD4+ and CD8+ blood T cells grew by week 6 at doses of 0.1 to 3.0 mg/kg.

Sequenced material: CD4+ or CD8+ T cells sorted from blood, taken in a trial of the OX40 agonist ivuxolimab. The TCR was taken from an adult with an advanced solid tumor such as melanoma, head and neck, liver or kidney cancer. V and J are TRBV5-1 and TRBJ2-5, with D hard to call. The CDR3 spells CASSLNGQVQETQYF. The CDR3 DNA reads as TGCGCCAGCAGCTTGAATGGTCAGGTCCAAGAGACCCAGTACTTC.